This record concerns one T cell receptor (beta chain) sequence. The repertoire was sequenced with immunoSEQ multiplex PCR; TCRdb's copy has only in-frame clones and lacks some. The profile shows about 66,000 clones, roughly 91% of them singletons. Germline V gene sequence: CDR1 SGHDN, CDR2 FVKESK. The CDR3 covers 13 residues. V lost 0 bases and J 11 bases, leaving 13 bases between the germline ends. The data were taken from a study of blood T cell repertoires in COVID-19. Study-level background: Collection of acute and convalescent COVID-19 samples took place in the United States, Italy and Spain. PBMCs, B-cell-depleted T cells, or T cells were the source of the cDNA or gDNA that made up the material.

This chain links TRBV14 with TRBJ1-1; perhaps TRBD1 as D (6 bases). This clonotype was obtained from a man between 60 and 75 years old with acute or convalescent COVID-19. The material sequenced was peripheral blood. CDR3 in DNA: TGTGCCAGCAGCCAAGATCGGGGGGCGCGGGCTTTCTTT. Its protein product is CASSQDRGARAFF.